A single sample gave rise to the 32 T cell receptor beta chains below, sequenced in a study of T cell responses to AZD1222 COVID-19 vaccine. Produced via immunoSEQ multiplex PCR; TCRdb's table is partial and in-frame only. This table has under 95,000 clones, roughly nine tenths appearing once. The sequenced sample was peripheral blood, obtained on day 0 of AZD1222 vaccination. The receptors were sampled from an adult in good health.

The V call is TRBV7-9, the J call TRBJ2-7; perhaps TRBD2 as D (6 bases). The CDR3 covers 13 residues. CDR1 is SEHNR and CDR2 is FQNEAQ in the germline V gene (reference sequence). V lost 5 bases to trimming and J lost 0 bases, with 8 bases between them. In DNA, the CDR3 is TGTGCCAGCAGCAGGACTACCTCCTACGAGCAGTACTTC. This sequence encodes CASSRTTSYEQYF.

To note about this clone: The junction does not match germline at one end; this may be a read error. The chain's CDR3 is CASSLGDKPTGELFF. The CDR3 DNA reads TGTGCTAGCAGCTTAGGGGACAAACCAACCGGGGAGCTGTTTTTT. The V gene is TRBV7-7, the J gene TRBJ2-2; D may be TRBD1 (6 bases). The CDR3 contains 15 residues. Germline CDR1 is SSHAT and CDR2 is FNYEAQ (reference sequence). The whole variable domain, remainder taken from reference TRBV7-7 and TRBJ2-2, is GAGVSQSPRYKVTKRGQDVTLRCDPISSHATLYWYQQALGQGPEFLTYFNYEAQPDKSGLPSDRFSAERPEGSISTLTIQRTEQRDSAMYRCASSLGDKPTGELFFGEGSRLTVL.

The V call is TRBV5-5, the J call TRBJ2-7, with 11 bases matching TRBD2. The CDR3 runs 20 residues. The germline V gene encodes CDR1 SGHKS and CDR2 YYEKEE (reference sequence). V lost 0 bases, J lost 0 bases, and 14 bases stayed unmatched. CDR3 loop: CASSLVRLGLAGSVSYEQYF. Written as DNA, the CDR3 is TGTGCCAGCAGCTTGGTTCGTTTAGGACTAGCGGGCTCTGTCTCCTACGAGCAGTACTTC.

CDR3 sequence reads: CASSTPGKSTEAFF. The CDR3 coding sequence is TGTGCCAGCAGTACCCCAGGGAAGAGCACTGAAGCTTTCTTT. The genes are TRBV27 and TRBJ1-1, with D possibly TRBD1 on 5 matching bases. V was pared by 5 bases and J by 4 bases, with 14 bases between. There are 14 residues in the CDR3. Germline lookup yields CDR1 MNHEY and CDR2 SMNVEV (reference sequence).

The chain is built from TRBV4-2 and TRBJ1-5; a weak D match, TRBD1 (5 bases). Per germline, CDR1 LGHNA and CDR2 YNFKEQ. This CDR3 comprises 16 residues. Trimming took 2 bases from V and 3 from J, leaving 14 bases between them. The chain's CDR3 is CASSQSGVRANQPQHF. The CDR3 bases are TGTGCCAGCAGCCAATCGGGGGTCAGGGCCAATCAGCCCCAGCATTTT.

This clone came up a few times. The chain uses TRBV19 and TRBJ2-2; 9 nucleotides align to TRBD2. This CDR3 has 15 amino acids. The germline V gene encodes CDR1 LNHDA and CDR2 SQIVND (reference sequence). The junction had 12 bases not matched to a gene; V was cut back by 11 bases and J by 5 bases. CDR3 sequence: CAGKAGAGGTGELFF. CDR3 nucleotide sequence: TGTGCCGGAAAAGCGGGAGCGGGAGGTACCGGGGAGCTGTTTTTT.

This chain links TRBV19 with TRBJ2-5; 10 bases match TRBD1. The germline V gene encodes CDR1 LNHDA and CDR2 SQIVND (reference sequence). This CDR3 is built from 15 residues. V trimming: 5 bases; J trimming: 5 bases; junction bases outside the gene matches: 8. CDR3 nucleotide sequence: TGTGCCAGTAGTGGGGGACAGGGGCCAACCGAGACCCAGTACTTC. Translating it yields CASSGGQGPTETQYF.

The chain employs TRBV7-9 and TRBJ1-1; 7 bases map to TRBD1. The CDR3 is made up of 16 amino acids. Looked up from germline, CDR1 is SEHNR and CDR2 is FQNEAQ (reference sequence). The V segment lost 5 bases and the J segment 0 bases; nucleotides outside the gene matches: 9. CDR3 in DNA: TGTGCCAGCAGCACAGCTCCGGGACAGCTGAACACTGAAGCTTTCTTT. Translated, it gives CASSTAPGQLNTEAFF.

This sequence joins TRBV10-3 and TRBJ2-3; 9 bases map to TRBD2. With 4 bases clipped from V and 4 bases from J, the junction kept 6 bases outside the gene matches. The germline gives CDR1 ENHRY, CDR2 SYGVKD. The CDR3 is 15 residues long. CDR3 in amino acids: CAISGASGMSDTQYF. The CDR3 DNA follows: TGTGCCATCAGTGGGGCTAGCGGGATGTCAGATACGCAGTATTTT.

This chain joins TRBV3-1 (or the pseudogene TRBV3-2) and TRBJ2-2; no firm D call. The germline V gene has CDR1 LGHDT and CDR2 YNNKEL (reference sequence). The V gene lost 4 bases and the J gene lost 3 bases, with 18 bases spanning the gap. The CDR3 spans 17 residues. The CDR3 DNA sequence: TGTGCCAGCAGCCGTCGGGTAGGGTATGAGGACACCGGGGAGCTGTTTTTT. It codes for CASSRRVGYEDTGELFF.

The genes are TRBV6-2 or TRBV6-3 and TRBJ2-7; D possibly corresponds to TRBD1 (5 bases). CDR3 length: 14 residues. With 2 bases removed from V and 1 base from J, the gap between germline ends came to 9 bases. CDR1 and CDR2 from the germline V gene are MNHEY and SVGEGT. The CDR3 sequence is CASSYPDRSYEQYF. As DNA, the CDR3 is TGTGCCAGCAGTTACCCAGACAGATCCTACGAGCAGTACTTC.

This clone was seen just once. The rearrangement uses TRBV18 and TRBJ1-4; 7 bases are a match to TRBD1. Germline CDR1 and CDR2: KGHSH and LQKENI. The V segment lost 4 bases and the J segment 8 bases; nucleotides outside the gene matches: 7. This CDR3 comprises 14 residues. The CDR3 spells CASSLDRVREKLFF. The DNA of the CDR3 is TGTGCCAGCTCACTTGACAGGGTGAGAGAAAAACTGTTTTTT.

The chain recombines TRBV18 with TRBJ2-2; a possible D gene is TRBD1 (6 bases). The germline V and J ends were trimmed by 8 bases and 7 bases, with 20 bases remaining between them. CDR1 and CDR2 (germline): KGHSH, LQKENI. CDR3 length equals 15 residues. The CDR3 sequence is CASGKLQGMSGELFF. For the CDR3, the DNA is TGTGCCAGCGGGAAACTACAGGGAATGAGCGGGGAGCTGTTTTTT. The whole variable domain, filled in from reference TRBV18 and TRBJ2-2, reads NAGVMQNPRHLVRRRGQEARLRCSPMKGHSHVYWYRQLPEEGLKFMVYLQKENIIDESGMPKERFSAEFPKEGPSILRIQQVVRGDSAAYFCASGKLQGMSGELFFGEGSRLTVL.

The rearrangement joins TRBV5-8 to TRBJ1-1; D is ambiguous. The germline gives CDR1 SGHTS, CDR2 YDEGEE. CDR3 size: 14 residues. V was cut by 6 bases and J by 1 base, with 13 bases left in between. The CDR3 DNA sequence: TGTGCCAGCACCCGGGATGTCGGGAACACTGAAGCTTTCTTT. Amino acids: CASTRDVGNTEAFF.

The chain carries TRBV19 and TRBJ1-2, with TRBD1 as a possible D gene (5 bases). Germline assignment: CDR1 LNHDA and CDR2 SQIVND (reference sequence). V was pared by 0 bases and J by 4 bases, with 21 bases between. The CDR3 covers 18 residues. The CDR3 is CASSIDLGYGHLGYGYTF. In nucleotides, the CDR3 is TGTGCCAGTAGTATAGATCTAGGATACGGACATTTGGGCTATGGCTACACCTTC.

The CDR3 here is CASSLQGEQYF. CDR3 bases: TGTGCCAGCAGCTTACAGGGCGAGCAGTACTTC. The chain combines TRBV7-9 with TRBJ2-7, with D perhaps matching TRBD1 (5 bases). CDR3 size: 11 residues. V was cut by 2 bases and J by 6 bases, with 5 bases left in between. Germline V gene sequence: CDR1 SEHNR, CDR2 FQNEAQ (reference sequence).

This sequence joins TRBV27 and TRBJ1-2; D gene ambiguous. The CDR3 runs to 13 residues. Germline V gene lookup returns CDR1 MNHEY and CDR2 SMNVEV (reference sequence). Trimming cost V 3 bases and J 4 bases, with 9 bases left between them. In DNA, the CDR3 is TGTGCCAGCAGTTTTCCGTTTGGCTATGGCTACACCTTC. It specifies CASSFPFGYGYTF.

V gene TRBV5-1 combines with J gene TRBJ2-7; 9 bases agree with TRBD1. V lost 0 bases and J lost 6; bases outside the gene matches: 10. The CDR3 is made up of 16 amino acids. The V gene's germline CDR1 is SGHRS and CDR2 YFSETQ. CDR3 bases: TGCGCCAGCAGCTTGGGTCCGGGACAGGGATTAGGCGAGCAGTACTTC. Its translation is CASSLGPGQGLGEQYF.

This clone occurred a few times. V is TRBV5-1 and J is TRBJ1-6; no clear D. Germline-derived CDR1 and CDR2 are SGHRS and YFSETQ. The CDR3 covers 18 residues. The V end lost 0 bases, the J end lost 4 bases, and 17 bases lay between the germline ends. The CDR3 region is CASSLVPPAREYNSPLHF. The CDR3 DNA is TGCGCCAGCAGCTTGGTCCCGCCCGCAAGGGAGTATAATTCACCCCTCCACTTT.

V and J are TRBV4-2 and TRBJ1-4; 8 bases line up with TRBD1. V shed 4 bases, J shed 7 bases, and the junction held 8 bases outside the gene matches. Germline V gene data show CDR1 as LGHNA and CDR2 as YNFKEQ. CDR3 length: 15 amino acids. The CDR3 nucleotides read TGTGCCAGCAGCCCCAGACAGGGGATAAGTGAAAAACTGTTTTTT. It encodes CASSPRQGISEKLFF.

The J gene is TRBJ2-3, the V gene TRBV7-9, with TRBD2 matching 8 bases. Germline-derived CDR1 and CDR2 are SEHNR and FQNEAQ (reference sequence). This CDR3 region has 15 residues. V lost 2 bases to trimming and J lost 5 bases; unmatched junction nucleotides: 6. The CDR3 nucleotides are TGTGCCAGCAGCTTAATGCGGGGGGCCGAAGATACGCAGTATTTT. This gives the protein CASSLMRGAEDTQYF.

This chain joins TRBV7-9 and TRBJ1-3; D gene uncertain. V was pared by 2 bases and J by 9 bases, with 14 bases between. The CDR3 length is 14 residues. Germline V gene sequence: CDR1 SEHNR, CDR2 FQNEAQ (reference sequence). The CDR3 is CASSLRAAASTIYF. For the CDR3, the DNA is TGTGCCAGCAGCTTAAGAGCCGCGGCGAGCACCATATATTTT. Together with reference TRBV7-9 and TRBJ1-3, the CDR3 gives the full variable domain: DTGVSQNPRHKITKRGQNVTFRCDPISEHNRLYWYRQTLGQGPEFLTYFQNEAQLEKSRLLSDRFSAERPKGSFSTLEIQRTEQGDSAMYLCASSLRAAASTIYFGEGSWLTVV.

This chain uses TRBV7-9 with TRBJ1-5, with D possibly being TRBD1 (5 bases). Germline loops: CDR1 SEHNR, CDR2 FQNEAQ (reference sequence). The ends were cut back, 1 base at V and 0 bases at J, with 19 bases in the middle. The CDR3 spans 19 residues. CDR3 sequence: CASSLESGGAVYSNQPQHF. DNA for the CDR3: TGTGCCAGCAGCTTAGAGAGTGGAGGGGCGGTGTATAGCAATCAGCCCCAGCATTTT.

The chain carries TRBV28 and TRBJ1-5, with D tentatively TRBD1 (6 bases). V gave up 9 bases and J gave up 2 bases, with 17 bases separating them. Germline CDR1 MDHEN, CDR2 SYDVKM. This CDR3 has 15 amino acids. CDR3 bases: TGTGCCAGTAGCCCGGGGACAAGAGGCAATCAGCCCCAGCATTTT. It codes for CASSPGTRGNQPQHF.

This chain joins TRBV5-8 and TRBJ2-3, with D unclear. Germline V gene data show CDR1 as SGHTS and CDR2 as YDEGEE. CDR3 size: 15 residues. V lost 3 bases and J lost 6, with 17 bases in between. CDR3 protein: CASSWGEAPRDTQYF. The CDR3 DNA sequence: TGTGCCAGCAGCTGGGGTGAGGCCCCCAGGGATACGCAGTATTTT. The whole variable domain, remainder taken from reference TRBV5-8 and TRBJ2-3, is EAGVTQSPTHLIKTRGQQATLRCSPISGHTSVYWYQQALGLGLQFLLWYDEGEERNRGNFPPRFSGRQFPNYSSELNVNALELEDSALYLCASSWGEAPRDTQYFGPGTRLTVL.

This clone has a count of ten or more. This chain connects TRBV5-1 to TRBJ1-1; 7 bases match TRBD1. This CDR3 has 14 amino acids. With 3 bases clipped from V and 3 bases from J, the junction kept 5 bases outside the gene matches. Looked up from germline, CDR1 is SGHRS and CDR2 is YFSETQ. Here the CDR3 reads CASSSTGDHTEAFF. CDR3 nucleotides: TGCGCCAGCAGCTCAACAGGGGACCACACTGAAGCTTTCTTT.

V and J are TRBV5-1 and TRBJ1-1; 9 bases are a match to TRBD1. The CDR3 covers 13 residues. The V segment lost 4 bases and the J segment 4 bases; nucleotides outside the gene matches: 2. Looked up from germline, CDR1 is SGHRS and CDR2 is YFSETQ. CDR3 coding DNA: TGCGCCAGCAGCCCGGGACAGGGCACTGAAGCTTTCTTT. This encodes CASSPGQGTEAFF.

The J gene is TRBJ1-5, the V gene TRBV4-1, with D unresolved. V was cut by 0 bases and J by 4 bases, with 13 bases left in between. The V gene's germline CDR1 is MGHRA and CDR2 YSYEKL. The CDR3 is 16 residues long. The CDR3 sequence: CASSQDRCKGNQPQHF. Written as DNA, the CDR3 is TGCGCCAGCAGCCAAGATCGGTGTAAAGGGAATCAGCCCCAGCATTTT.

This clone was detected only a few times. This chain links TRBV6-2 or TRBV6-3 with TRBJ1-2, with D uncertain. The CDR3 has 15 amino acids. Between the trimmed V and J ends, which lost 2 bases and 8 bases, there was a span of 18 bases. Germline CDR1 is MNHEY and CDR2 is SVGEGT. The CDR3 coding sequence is TGTGCCAGCAGTTACGAGGGATATGTTACCTTGGGCTACACCTTC. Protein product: CASSYEGYVTLGYTF.

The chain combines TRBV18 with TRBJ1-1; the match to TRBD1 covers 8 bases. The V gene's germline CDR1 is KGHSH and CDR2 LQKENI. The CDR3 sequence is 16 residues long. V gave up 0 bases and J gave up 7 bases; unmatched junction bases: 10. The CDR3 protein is CASSPPGHRGSGEAFF. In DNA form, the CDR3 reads TGTGCCAGCTCACCACCGGGACACAGGGGGAGTGGTGAAGCTTTCTTT.

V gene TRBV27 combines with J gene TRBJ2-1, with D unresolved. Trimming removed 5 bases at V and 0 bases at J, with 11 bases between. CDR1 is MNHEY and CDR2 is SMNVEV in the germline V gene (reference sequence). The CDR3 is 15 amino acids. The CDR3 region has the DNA TGTGCCAGCAGTGGGCGTGGAAGCTCCTACAATGAGCAGTTCTTC. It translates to CASSGRGSSYNEQFF.

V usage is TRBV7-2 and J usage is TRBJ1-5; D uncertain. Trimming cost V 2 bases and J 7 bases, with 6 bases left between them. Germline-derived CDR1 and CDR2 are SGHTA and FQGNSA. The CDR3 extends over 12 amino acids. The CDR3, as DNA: TGTGCCAGCAGCTTAAACAGCCAGCCCCAGCATTTT. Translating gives CASSLNSQPQHF.